The present T cell receptor (beta chain) was sequenced within a study of T-cell reconstitution after alpha-beta-depleted transplantation in children. Broader study findings: Two months or so post-transplant, alpha-beta T cells reportedly derived from several hundred expanded graft clones. Counts and diversity of T cells one year after transplant came mostly from newly produced T cells.

This sample's TCRbeta library carried unique molecular identifier barcodes. TCRdb redid the calling of the PCR reads with MiXCR, one entry per CDR3 protein. The sample yields about 590,000 distinct CDR3 sequences, 10% to 15% seen once. Germline loops: CDR1 DFQATT, CDR2 SNEGSKA (reference sequence). V lost 6 bases, J lost 5 bases, and 10 bases lay in between. The CDR3 consists of 11 residues. Note on this clonotype: Its antigen is undetermined.

This chain connects TRBV20-1 to TRBJ2-5; the D gene could be TRBD1 or TRBD2 (5 bases each). The sequence was collected from a male patient younger than 18 who had a stem cell transplant for acute myeloid leukemia, so the T cells may come from the graft donor. The sequencing used PBMCs, mostly from graft donor cells, collected 360 days after TCRalphabeta/CD19-depleted stem cell transplant. CDR3 sequence (DNA): TGCAGTGCCTTGGGGGTGGAGACCCAGTACTTC. Translating it yields CSALGVETQYF.